The rows below give T cell receptor beta chains drawn from one sample of a study of blood T cell repertoires in COVID-19. The data were produced by immunoSEQ multiplex PCR, yet TCRdb's version contains in-frame clones alone and is incomplete. The table shows roughly 340,000 clones, with roughly 90% occurring only once. Material for sequencing was peripheral blood. The origin of the receptors is a woman in her seventies with COVID-19, enrolled during active disease. Both conserved end residues are part of each CDR3. Fields, in order: V gene, J gene, CDR3 length, D gene, clone size, CDR3 DNA, CDR3 protein. A D gene is named only where the DNA matches it firmly. Clone size, where shown, is once, few, many, or a class for clones that have expanded.

TRBV9	TRBJ1-1	12	.	.	TGTGCCAGCAGCTCAGGACATCAGGAAGCTTTCTTT	CASSSGHQEAFF
TRBV5-1	TRBJ1-1	14	TRBD1	.	TGCGCCAGCAGCTTGGCAGGGGGAGGCACTGAAGCTTTCTTT	CASSLAGGGTEAFF
TRBV6-2/TRBV6-3	TRBJ2-7	15	.	.	TGTGCCAGCAGTACCAACTGGGGGGTGTCGGACGAGCAGTACTTC	CASSTNWGVSDEQYF
TRBV4-1	TRBJ1-3	11	.	once	TGCGCCAGCAGACATGGAAACACCATATATTTT	CASRHGNTIYF
TRBV6-5	TRBJ1-2	12	.	.	TGTGCCAGCAGTACGGCTAACTATGGCTACACCTTC	CASSTANYGYTF
TRBV24-1	TRBJ1-3	14	.	.	TGTGCCACCAGTGCTCCGGGCTCTGGAAACACCATATATTTT	CATSAPGSGNTIYF
TRBV6-2/TRBV6-3	TRBJ2-5	15	TRBD2	.	TGTGCCAGCAGCAATAGCCGGGACTATAAGGAGACCCAGTACTTC	CASSNSRDYKETQYF
TRBV7-2	TRBJ2-2	14	.	.	TGTGCCAGCAGCTTACGACTTGACACCGGGGAGCTGTTTTTT	CASSLRLDTGELFF
TRBV5-6	TRBJ1-1	12	.	.	TGTGCCAGCAGCTCGCTTGACATAGACGCTTTCTTT	CASSSLDIDAFF
TRBV19	TRBJ1-4	15	TRBD1	.	TGTGCCATCCAGGGACAGGCGGCAACTAATGAAAAACTGTTTTTT	CAIQGQAATNEKLFF
TRBV30	TRBJ1-1	13	.	.	TGTGCCTGGATAGTGGTTATGAACACTGAAGCTTTCTTT	CAWIVVMNTEAFF
TRBV18	TRBJ2-5	14	.	.	TGTGCCAGCTCACCGGGCCAGGGGATGGAGACCCAGTACTTC	CASSPGQGMETQYF
TRBV9	TRBJ1-3	14	.	few	TGTGCCAGCAGCGTAGGACAGCCCGGAAACACCATATATTTT	CASSVGQPGNTIYF
TRBV7-3	TRBJ2-5	12	.	.	TGTGCCAGCAGCTTTCCGCGGGAGACCCAGTACTTC	CASSFPRETQYF
TRBV5-1	TRBJ1-3	15	TRBD1	.	TGCGCCAGCAGCCTACTGGACAGGGGGAGAAACACCATATATTTT	CASSLLDRGRNTIYF
TRBV24-1	TRBJ1-2	13	TRBD1	once	TGTGCCACCAGTGATCGGACAGGTTATGGCTACACCTTC	CATSDRTGYGYTF
TRBV4-3	TRBJ1-6	16	.	once	TGCGCCAGCAGCCAAGATGGGGCCCGGGTGGGTTCACCCCTCCACTTT	CASSQDGARVGSPLHF
TRBV14	TRBJ1-3	14	.	once	TGTGCCAGCAGCCCATACTACTCTGGAAACACCATATATTTT	CASSPYYSGNTIYF
TRBV20-1	TRBJ2-5	16	.	.	TGCAGTGCTAGTCCCTTAACTAGGAGTCGGACCGAGACCCAGTACTTC	CSASPLTRSRTETQYF
TRBV7-9	TRBJ1-6	14	.	.	TGTGCCAGCAGCGCCCCAGGGGTGGGTTCACCCCTCCACTTT	CASSAPGVGSPLHF
TRBV2	TRBJ1-2	16	TRBD1	once	TGTGCCAGCAGTGAAGCGCCGACAGGGCTTAGCTATGGCTACACCTTC	CASSEAPTGLSYGYTF
TRBV4-2	TRBJ2-2	17	TRBD2	once	TGTGCCAGCAGCCGAGGGACTAGCGGGGGGTACACCGGGGAGCTGTTTTTT	CASSRGTSGGYTGELFF
TRBV4-1	TRBJ2-5	16	.	.	TGCGCCAGCAGCCAAAGCGGAAACCCGTACCAAGAGACCCAGTACTTC	CASSQSGNPYQETQYF
TRBV30	TRBJ2-7	15	TRBD1	.	TGTGCCTGGAGTTTTCTGACAGGGGATCCCTACGAGCAGTACTTC	CAWSFLTGDPYEQYF
TRBV7-9	TRBJ1-5	16	TRBD1	.	TGTGCCAGCAGCTCTGGGGAAGGACAGGAGACCGAGCCCCAGCATTTT	CASSSGEGQETEPQHF
TRBV18	TRBJ1-1	15	.	.	TGTGCCAGCTCACTAAATCAAAACTCGGGCACTGAAGCTTTCTTT	CASSLNQNSGTEAFF
TRBV5-1	TRBJ2-5	16	.	.	TGCGCCAGCACTTCCGCCACGAGGGGGGGCGTTGAGACCCAGTACTTC	CASTSATRGGVETQYF
TRBV29-1	TRBJ1-5	13	TRBD1	.	TGCAGCCTGGACAGGTTTAGCAATCAGCCCCAGCATTTT	CSLDRFSNQPQHF
TRBV13	TRBJ2-1	15	TRBD1	.	TGTGCCAGCAGCTTAGGAGGACAGGAATACAATGAGCAGTTCTTC	CASSLGGQEYNEQFF
TRBV11-2	TRBJ1-2	12	.	.	TGTGCCGGTGGCGGGGCCAACGATGGCTACACCTTC	CAGGGANDGYTF
TRBV2	TRBJ1-5	14	.	.	TGTGCCAGCAGAAAACAGGGTTTCGGGCAGCCCCAGCATTTT	CASRKQGFGQPQHF
TRBV5-4	TRBJ1-2	13	TRBD1	.	TGTGCCTGGTCCCGGGACAGGAACTATGGCTACACCTTC	CAWSRDRNYGYTF
TRBV7-2	TRBJ2-7	14	.	once	TGTGCCAGCAGCTCGGGATCCCGGGCAGGTTCGCAGTACTTC	CASSSGSRAGSQYF
TRBV7-9	TRBJ1-5	17	TRBD1	.	TGTGCCAGCAGCTCGTCTTCAGGGGGGCTAAGCAATCAGCCCCAGCATTTT	CASSSSSGGLSNQPQHF
TRBV4-3	TRBJ2-7	13	.	.	TGCGCCAGCAGCCAACAGGGGAACGGCGAGCAGTACTTC	CASSQQGNGEQYF
TRBV5-1	TRBJ1-6	14	.	.	TGCGCCAGCAGCCCTGGACAGAATAATTCACCCCTCCACTTT	CASSPGQNNSPLHF
TRBV18	TRBJ1-4	15	TRBD1	.	TGTGCCAGCTCCCGCCCCGGGACAGCCCCGGAAAAACTGTTTTTT	CASSRPGTAPEKLFF
TRBV9	TRBJ2-1	15	TRBD2	.	TGTGCCAGCAGCGCGTCTAGCGGGGGCGGCGATGAGCAGTTCTTC	CASSASSGGGDEQFF
TRBV27	TRBJ1-1	16	.	.	TGTGCCAGCAGTTCTTACTCCTTGGACAAGGACACTGAAGCTTTCTTT	CASSSYSLDKDTEAFF
TRBV24-1	TRBJ2-3	16	TRBD1	.	TGTGCCACCAGTGATCCGGGACAGGGAACCACAGATACGCAGTATTTT	CATSDPGQGTTDTQYF
TRBV5-1	TRBJ2-2	16	TRBD1	.	TGCGCCAGCAGCCTTCCCGGGACAGGGGGCACCGGGGAGCTGTTTTTT	CASSLPGTGGTGELFF
TRBV19	TRBJ1-1	12	TRBD1	.	TGTGCCAGTAGTAAACAGGGGGCAAAAGCTTTCTTT	CASSKQGAKAFF
TRBV9	TRBJ2-5	14	TRBD1	.	TGTGCCAGCAGCCCTGGACAGGCGCTAGAGACCCAGTACTTC	CASSPGQALETQYF
TRBV4-3	TRBJ1-2	15	.	.	TGCGCCAGCAGCCCGTGGGGAGGGCTATTCTATGGCTACACCTTC	CASSPWGGLFYGYTF